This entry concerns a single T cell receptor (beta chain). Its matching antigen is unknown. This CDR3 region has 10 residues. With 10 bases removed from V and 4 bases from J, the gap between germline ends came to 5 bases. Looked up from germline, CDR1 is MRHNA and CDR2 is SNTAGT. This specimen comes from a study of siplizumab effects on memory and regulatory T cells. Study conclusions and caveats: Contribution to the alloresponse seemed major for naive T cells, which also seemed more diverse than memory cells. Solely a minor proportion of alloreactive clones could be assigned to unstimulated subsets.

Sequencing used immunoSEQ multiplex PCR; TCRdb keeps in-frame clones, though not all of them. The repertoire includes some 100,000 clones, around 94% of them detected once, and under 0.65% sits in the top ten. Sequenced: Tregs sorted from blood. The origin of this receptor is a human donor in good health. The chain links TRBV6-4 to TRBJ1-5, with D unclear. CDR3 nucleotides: TGTGCCAACGCAAATCAGCCCCAGCATTTT. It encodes CANANQPQHF.